This is a list of T cell receptor beta chains from one sample in a study of cytomegalovirus exposure and HLA in healthy donors. The method was immunoSEQ multiplex PCR; TCRdb's version includes in-frame clones alone and lacks a portion of them. The table lists 180,000 or so clones, around three quarters of them singletons. Sequencing used PBMCs. The receptors derive from a woman between 25 and 40 years old in good health and CMV-seronegative. The CDR3 runs from the conserved cysteine through the conserved F or W. Fields, in order: V gene, J gene, D gene, clone size, CDR3 protein, CDR3 DNA. The D gene is left open where the match is weak. A row's size may be missing; if present it is once, few, many or a size class.

TRBV30	TRBJ1-1	TRBD1	-	CAWSVGQGLAF	TGTGCCTGGAGCGTAGGACAGGGATTGGCCTTT
TRBV6-5	TRBJ1-1	TRBD1	-	CASSYSLSGGGTEAFF	TGTGCCAGCAGTTACTCCCTCTCAGGGGGCGGCACTGAAGCTTTCTTT
TRBV5-6	TRBJ1-1	-	-	CASSFIRTDMNTEAFF	TGTGCCAGCAGCTTCATTAGGACAGACATGAACACTGAAGCTTTCTTT
TRBV10-3	TRBJ2-5	-	-	CAISDGVDSQETQYF	TGTGCCATCAGTGATGGGGTAGACAGCCAAGAGACCCAGTACTTC
TRBV5-3	TRBJ1-5	TRBD1	-	CARSLAADREHF	TGTGCCAGAAGCTTGGCGGCGGACAGGGAGCATTTT
TRBV6-5	TRBJ1-2	-	-	CASSYSTVYGYTF	TGTGCCAGCAGTTACTCGACAGTTTATGGCTACACCTTC
TRBV5-1	TRBJ2-1	-	-	CASSFRDTSYNEQFF	TGCGCCAGCAGCTTCCGGGACACCTCCTACAATGAGCAGTTCTTC
TRBV7-6	TRBJ2-2	TRBD1	-	CASSLRTGLNTGELFF	TGTGCCAGCAGTCTACGGACAGGACTCAACACCGGGGAGCTGTTTTTT
TRBV5-1	TRBJ2-5	TRBD1	-	CASSLPGQQETQYF	TGCGCCAGCAGCCTCCCGGGACAGCAAGAGACCCAGTACTTC
TRBV4-3	TRBJ1-2	-	-	CASAAAGDSYYGYTF	TGCGCCAGCGCTGCGGCCGGGGACTCGTACTATGGCTACACCTTC
TRBV12-5	TRBJ2-5	-	once	CASGLGGGQETQYF	TGTGCTAGTGGTTTGGGAGGGGGCCAAGAGACCCAGTACTTC
TRBV6-6	TRBJ1-2	TRBD1	-	CASRLSGSGGYGYTF	TGTGCCAGCAGACTTTCGGGGTCAGGGGGGTATGGCTACACCTTC
TRBV6-1	TRBJ1-2	TRBD1	-	CASSMDRANYGYTF	TGTGCCAGCAGTATGGACAGGGCTAACTATGGCTACACCTTC
TRBV6-1	TRBJ2-1	TRBD1	-	CASSEWTGLSYNEQFF	TGTGCCAGCAGCGAATGGACAGGCCTCTCCTACAATGAGCAGTTCTTC
TRBV4-1	TRBJ2-2	-	-	CASSQGTVNTGELFF	TGCGCCAGCAGCCAAGGAACAGTGAACACCGGGGAGCTGTTTTTT
TRBV5-1	TRBJ1-1	TRBD1	-	CASSPGQDRPLNTEAFF	TGCGCCAGCAGCCCGGGACAGGACCGACCACTGAACACTGAAGCTTTCTTT
TRBV5-1	TRBJ2-5	TRBD1	-	CASSLGGQAGETQYF	TGCGCCAGCAGCTTGGGGGGACAGGCTGGGGAGACCCAGTACTTC
TRBV20-1	TRBJ1-1	-	-	CSAQGTEAFF	TGCAGTGCCCAGGGGACTGAAGCTTTCTTT
TRBV25-1	TRBJ2-7	TRBD1	few	CASMDRGSLYEQYF	TGTGCCAGTATGGACAGGGGTTCGCTCTACGAGCAGTACTTC
TRBV9	TRBJ2-7	TRBD2	-	CASSVAASGAPYEQYF	TGTGCCAGCAGCGTAGCAGCTAGCGGGGCCCCCTACGAGCAGTACTTC
TRBV4-3	TRBJ1-6	-	-	CASSQDRGNSPLHF	TGCGCCAGCAGCCAAGATAGGGGTAACTCACCCCTCCACTTT
TRBV9	TRBJ2-1	TRBD1	-	CASSGAGGYEQFF	TGTGCCAGCAGCGGGGCAGGGGGCTATGAGCAGTTCTTC
TRBV27	TRBJ2-2	TRBD1	-	CASTYRYGLDRVNTGELFF	TGTGCCAGCACTTATCGCTACGGGTTGGACAGGGTGAACACCGGGGAGCTGTTTTTT
TRBV18	TRBJ2-7	TRBD2	-	CASSKSWGGLSEQYF	TGTGCCAGCTCCAAGTCTTGGGGGGGACTGAGCGAGCAGTACTTC
TRBV7-3	TRBJ2-3	TRBD2	-	CASSLRSGGTTDTQYF	TGTGCCAGCAGCTTAAGGAGCGGGGGGACCACAGATACGCAGTATTTT
TRBV6-6	TRBJ1-1	-	-	CASRSGTLNTEAFF	TGTGCCAGCAGATCCGGGACATTGAACACTGAAGCTTTCTTT
TRBV7-3	TRBJ2-3	TRBD2	-	CASSFTSGGEDTQYF	TGTGCCAGCAGCTTCACTAGCGGGGGGGAAGATACGCAGTATTTT
TRBV5-3	TRBJ1-2	TRBD1	-	CARRRDSGNYGYTF	TGTGCCAGAAGACGGGACAGCGGAAACTATGGCTACACCTTC
TRBV29-1	TRBJ1-5	TRBD1	-	CSAGDRAVFLDNQPQHF	TGCAGCGCTGGGGACAGGGCTGTTTTTCTGGACAATCAGCCCCAGCATTTT
TRBV29-1	TRBJ1-2	TRBD1	-	CSARTGSHGYTF	TGCAGCGCCCGGACAGGGTCCCATGGCTACACCTTC